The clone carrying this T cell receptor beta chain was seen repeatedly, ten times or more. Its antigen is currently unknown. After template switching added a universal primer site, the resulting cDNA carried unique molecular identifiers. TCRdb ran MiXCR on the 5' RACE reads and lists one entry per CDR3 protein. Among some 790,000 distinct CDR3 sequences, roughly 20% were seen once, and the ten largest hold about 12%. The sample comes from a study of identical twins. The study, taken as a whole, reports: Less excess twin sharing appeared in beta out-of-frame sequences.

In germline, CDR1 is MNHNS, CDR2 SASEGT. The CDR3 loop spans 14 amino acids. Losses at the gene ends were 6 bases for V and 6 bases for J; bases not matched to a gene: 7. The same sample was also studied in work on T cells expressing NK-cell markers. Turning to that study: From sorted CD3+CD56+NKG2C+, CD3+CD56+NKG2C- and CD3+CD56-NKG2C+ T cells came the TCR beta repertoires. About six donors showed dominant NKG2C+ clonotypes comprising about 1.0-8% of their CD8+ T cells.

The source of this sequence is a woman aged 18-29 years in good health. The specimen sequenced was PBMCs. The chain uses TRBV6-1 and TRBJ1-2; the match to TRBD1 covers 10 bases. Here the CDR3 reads CASRGTGDFDGYTF. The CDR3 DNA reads TGTGCCAGCAGGGGGACAGGGGATTTCGATGGCTACACCTTC.